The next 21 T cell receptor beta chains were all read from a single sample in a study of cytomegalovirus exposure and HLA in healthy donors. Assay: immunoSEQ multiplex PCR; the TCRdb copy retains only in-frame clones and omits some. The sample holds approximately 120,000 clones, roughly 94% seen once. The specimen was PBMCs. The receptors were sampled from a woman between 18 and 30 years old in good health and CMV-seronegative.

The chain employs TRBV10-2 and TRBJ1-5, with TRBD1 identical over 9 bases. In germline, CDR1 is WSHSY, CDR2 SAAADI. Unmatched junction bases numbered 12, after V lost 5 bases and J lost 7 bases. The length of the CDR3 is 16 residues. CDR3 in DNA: TGCGCCAGCAGTCGATCGGGGGGACAGGGAAGACAGCCCCAGCATTTT. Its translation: CASSRSGGQGRQPQHF.

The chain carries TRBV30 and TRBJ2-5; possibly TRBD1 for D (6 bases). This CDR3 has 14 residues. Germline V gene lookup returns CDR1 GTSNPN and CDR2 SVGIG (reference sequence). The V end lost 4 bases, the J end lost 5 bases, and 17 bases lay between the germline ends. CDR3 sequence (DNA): TGTGCCTGGACCATGGGGGCCTTCTCGGAGACCCAGTACTTC. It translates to CAWTMGAFSETQYF.

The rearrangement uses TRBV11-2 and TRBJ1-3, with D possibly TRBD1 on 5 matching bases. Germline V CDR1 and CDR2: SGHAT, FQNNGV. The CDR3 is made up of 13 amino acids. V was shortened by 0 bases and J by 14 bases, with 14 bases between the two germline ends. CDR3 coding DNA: TGTGCCAGCAGCTTAGACCTATTCAGGGCCCTATATTTT. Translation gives CASSLDLFRALYF.

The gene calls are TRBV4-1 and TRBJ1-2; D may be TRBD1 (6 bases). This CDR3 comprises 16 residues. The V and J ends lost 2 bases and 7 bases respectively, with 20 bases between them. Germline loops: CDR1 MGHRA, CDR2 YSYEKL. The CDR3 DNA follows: TGCGCCAGCAGCCAAACAGGGTATTATACGGACTCTGGCTACACCTTC. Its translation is CASSQTGYYTDSGYTF.

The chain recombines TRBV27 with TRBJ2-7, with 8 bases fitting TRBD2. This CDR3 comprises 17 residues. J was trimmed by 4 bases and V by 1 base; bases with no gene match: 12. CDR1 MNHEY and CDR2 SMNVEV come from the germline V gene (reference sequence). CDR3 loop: CASSLFFRGGASYEQYF. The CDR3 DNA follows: TGTGCCAGCAGTTTATTTTTCCGGGGGGGCGCTTCATACGAGCAGTACTTC.

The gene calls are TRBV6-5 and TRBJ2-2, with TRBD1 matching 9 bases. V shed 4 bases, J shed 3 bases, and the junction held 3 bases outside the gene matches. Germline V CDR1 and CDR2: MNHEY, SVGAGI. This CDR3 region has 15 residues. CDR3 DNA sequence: TGTGCCAGCAGTTCGGGACAGGGTTACACCGGGGAGCTGTTTTTT. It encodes CASSSGQGYTGELFF.

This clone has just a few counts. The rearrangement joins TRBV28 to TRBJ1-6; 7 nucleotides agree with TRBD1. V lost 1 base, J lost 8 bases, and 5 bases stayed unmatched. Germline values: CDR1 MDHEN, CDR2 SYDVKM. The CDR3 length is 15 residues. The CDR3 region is CASSLSAGGHSPLHF. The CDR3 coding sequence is TGTGCCAGCAGTTTATCGGCAGGGGGTCATTCACCCCTCCACTTT.

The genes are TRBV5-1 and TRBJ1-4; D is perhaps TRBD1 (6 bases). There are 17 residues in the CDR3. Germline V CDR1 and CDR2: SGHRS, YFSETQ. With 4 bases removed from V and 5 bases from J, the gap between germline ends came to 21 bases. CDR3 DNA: TGCGCCAGCAGCCCAGGGGCGGGGGTCGCCCGGAATGAAAAACTGTTTTTT. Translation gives CASSPGAGVARNEKLFF.

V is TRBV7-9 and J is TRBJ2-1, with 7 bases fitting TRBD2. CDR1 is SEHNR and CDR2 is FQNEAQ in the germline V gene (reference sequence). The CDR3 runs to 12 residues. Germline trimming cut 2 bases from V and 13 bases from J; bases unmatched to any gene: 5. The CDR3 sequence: CASSLNAGEQFF. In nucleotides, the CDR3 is TGTGCCAGCAGCTTAAATGCGGGGGAACAGTTCTTC. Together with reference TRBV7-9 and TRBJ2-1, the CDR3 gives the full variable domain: DTGVSQNPRHKITKRGQNVTFRCDPISEHNRLYWYRQTLGQGPEFLTYFQNEAQLEKSRLLSDRFSAERPKGSFSTLEIQRTEQGDSAMYLCASSLNAGEQFFGPGTRLTVL.

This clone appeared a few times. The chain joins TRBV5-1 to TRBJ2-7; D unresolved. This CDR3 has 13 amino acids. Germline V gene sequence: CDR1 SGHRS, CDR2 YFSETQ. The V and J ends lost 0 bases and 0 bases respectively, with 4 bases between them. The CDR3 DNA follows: TGCGCCAGCAGCTTGGCCCTCTCCTACGAGCAGTACTTC. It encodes CASSLALSYEQYF. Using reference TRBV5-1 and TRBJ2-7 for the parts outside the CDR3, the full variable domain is KAGVTQTPRYLIKTRGQQVTLSCSPISGHRSVSWYQQTPGQGLQFLFEYFSETQRNKGNFPGRFSGRQFSNSRSEMNVSTLELGDSALYLCASSLALSYEQYFGPGTRLTVT.

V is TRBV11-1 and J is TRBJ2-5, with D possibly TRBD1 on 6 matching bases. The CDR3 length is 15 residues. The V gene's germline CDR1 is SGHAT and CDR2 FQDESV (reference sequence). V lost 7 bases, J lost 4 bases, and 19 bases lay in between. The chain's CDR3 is CASTPGPKGGETQYF. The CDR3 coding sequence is TGTGCCAGCACCCCCGGACCTAAAGGGGGAGAGACCCAGTACTTC.

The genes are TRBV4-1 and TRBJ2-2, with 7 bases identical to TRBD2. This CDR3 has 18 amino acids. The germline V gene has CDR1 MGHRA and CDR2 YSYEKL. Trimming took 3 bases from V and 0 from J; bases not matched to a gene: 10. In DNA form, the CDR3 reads TGCGCCAGCAGCCAGGGGGGGGTACTGGAAGCGAACACCGGGGAGCTGTTTTTT. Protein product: CASSQGGVLEANTGELFF.

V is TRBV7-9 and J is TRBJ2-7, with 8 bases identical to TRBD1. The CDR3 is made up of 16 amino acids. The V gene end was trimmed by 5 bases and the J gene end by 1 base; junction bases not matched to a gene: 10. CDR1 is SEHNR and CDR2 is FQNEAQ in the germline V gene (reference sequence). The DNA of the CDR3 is TGTGCCAGCAGCAGGGGGACAGGAGGAAGATCCTACGAGCAGTACTTC. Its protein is CASSRGTGGRSYEQYF.

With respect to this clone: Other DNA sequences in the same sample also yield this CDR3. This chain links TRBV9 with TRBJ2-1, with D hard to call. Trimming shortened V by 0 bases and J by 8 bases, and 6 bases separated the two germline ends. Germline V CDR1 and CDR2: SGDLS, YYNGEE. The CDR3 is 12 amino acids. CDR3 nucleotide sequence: TGTGCCAGCAGCGTAGACCAGGATGAGCAGTTCTTC. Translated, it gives CASSVDQDEQFF.

For the CDR3, the DNA is TGTGCCAGCAGCCTTATACGACTAGGTCATTACAATGAGCAGTTCTTC. Protein product: CASSLIRLGHYNEQFF. V is TRBV9 and J is TRBJ2-1; a possible D gene is TRBD2 (6 bases). This CDR3 contains 16 residues. CDR1 SGDLS and CDR2 YYNGEE come from the germline V gene. Trimming left V 4 bases short and J 4 bases short, with 18 bases between.

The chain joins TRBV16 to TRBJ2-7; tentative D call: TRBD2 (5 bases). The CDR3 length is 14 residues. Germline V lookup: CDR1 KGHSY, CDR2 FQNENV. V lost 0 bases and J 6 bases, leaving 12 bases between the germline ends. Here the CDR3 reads CASSQSRAGGEQYF. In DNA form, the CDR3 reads TGTGCCAGCAGCCAATCGAGGGCTGGAGGCGAGCAGTACTTC.

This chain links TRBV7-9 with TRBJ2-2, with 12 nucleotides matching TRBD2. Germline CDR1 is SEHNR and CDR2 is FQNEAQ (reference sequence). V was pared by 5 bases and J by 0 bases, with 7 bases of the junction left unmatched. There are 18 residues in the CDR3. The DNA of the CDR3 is TGTGCCAGCAGCCCCCGACTAGCGGGGGCTTCGAACACCGGGGAGCTGTTTTTT. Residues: CASSPRLAGASNTGELFF.

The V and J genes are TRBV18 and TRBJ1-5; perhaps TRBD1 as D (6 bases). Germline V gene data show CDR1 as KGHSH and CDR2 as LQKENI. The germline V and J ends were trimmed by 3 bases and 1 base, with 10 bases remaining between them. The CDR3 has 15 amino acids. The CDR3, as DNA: TGTGCCAGCTCACCGGGGGGGCTAAGCAATCAGCCCCAGCATTTT. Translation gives CASSPGGLSNQPQHF.

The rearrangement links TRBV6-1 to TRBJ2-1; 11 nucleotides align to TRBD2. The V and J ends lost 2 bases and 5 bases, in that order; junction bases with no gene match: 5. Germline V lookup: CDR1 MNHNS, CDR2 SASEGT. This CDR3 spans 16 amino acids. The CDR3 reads CASSEFGTSGHNEQFF. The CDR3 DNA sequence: TGTGCCAGCAGTGAATTCGGGACTAGCGGACACAATGAGCAGTTCTTC.

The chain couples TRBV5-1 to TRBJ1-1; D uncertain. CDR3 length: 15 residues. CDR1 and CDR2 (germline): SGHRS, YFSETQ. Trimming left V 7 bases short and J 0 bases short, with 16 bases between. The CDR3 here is CASGKGTVLNTEAFF. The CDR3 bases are TGCGCCAGCGGCAAAGGAACAGTCCTGAACACTGAAGCTTTCTTT.

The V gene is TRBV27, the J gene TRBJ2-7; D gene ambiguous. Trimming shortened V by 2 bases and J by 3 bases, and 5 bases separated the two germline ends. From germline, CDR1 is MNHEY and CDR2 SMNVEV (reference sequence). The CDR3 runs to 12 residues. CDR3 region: CASSLNRYEQYF. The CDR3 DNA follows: TGTGCCAGCAGTTTAAATCGCTACGAGCAGTACTTC.